Included here is one T cell receptor beta chain sequence, with context. Its antigen is not known. The data were obtained in a study of PD-1 blockade in classical Hodgkin lymphoma. Findings and limits, study-wide: Reported baseline diversity: healthy donors highest, relapsed/refractory patients lowest.

Germline-derived CDR1 and CDR2 are GTSNPN and SVGIG (reference sequence). Trimming removed 4 bases from V and 5 bases from J, with 12 bases in between. The CDR3 covers 13 residues. Every single patient, without exception, relapsed after autologous stem cell transplantation, and brentuximab vedotin exposure varied. Classifying best responses yielded complete response, partial response or progressive disease. The data were produced by immunoSEQ multiplex PCR, yet TCRdb's version contains in-frame clones alone and is incomplete. The sample has fewer than 100,000 clones; 80% to 95% are singletons. This rearrangement joins TRBV30 to TRBJ2-1; D might be TRBD1 (5 bases). Source: peripheral blood mononuclear cells (PBMCs), taken at baseline. This sequence originates from a human donor with classical Hodgkin lymphoma. Written as DNA, the CDR3 is TGTGCCTGGACCCCGCGCAGGGACAATGAGCAGTTCTTC. As protein: CAWTPRRDNEQFF.